A single sample gave rise to the 2 T cell receptor beta chains below, sequenced in a study of blood T cell repertoires in COVID-19. Sequencing was performed with immunoSEQ multiplex PCR; in TCRdb, only in-frame clones are kept and a portion is missing. Here the sample spans 35,000 to 45,000 clones, 89% being singletons. Source material: peripheral blood. These receptors all come from a human donor in a cohort sampled during active COVID-19.

The chain carries TRBV30 and TRBJ1-2, with a weak D call TRBD1 (5 bases). CDR3 size: 13 residues. Germline loops: CDR1 GTSNPN, CDR2 SVGIG (reference sequence). The V gene lost 7 bases and the J gene lost 5 bases, with 17 bases spanning the gap. The CDR3 DNA follows: TGTGCCTCCCGGGGGGGAGTGTATTATGGCTACACCTTC. Translated: CASRGGVYYGYTF. Variable domain in full (rest from reference TRBV30 and TRBJ1-2): SQTIHQWPATLVQPVGSPLSLECTVEGTSNPNLYWYRQAAGRGLQLLFYSVGIGQISSEVPQNLSASRPQDRQFILSSKKLLLSDSGFYLCASRGGVYYGYTFGSGTRLTVV.

The V and J genes are TRBV14 and TRBJ1-2; D is unclear. This CDR3 region has 13 residues. Germline assignment: CDR1 SGHDN and CDR2 FVKESK. V lost 3 bases and J 4 bases, leaving 9 bases between the germline ends. CDR3 residues: CASSHGPTYGYTF. As DNA, the CDR3 is TGTGCCAGCAGCCATGGGCCAACCTATGGCTACACCTTC.